This passage covers 9 T cell receptor beta chains from one sample sequenced in a study of blood T cell repertoires in COVID-19 (dated by TCRdb to about 2020). Library creation used the immunoSEQ multiplex PCR assay. TCRdb limited this immuneACCESS table to in-frame rearrangements with V and J called. A share of clones is missing; checked studies link under half to unresolved V genes, and the rest is unexplained. Within this sample are around 260,000 clones, with 89% of them counted one time only. In total, the top ten clones hold approximately 0.94% of the sample. The sample taken for sequencing was peripheral blood. The source is a woman aged 40 to 49 who had recovered from COVID-19.

The gene calls are TRBV9 and TRBJ2-2; TRBD1 might be the D (5 bases). Germline loops: CDR1 SGDLS, CDR2 YYNGEE. There are 14 residues in the CDR3. V was pared by 4 bases and J by 2 bases, with 9 bases between. CDR3 protein: CASSRRVNTGELFF. The DNA of the CDR3 is TGTGCCAGCAGCCGCAGGGTAAACACCGGGGAGCTGTTTTTT.

The rearrangement links TRBV27 to TRBJ2-3, with D maybe TRBD2 (5 bases). The CDR3 spans 14 residues. The V gene lost 6 bases and the J gene lost 2 bases, with 12 bases spanning the gap. Germline-derived CDR1 and CDR2 are MNHEY and SMNVEV (reference sequence). The chain's CDR3 is CASSLTRATDTQYF. CDR3 nucleotides: TGTGCCAGCAGCTTAACGCGGGCCACAGATACGCAGTATTTT.

V and J are TRBV10-3 and TRBJ2-1, with D unresolved. Germline loops: CDR1 ENHRY, CDR2 SYGVKD. CDR3 size: 12 residues. V was pared by 3 bases and J by 4 bases, with 4 bases between. This CDR3 reads CAISDMYNEQFF. The CDR3 DNA reads TGTGCCATCAGTGATATGTACAATGAGCAGTTCTTC.

CDR3: CASSLRVTGPSQFF. CDR3 nucleotide sequence: TGTGCCAGCAGTTTAAGGGTGACAGGGCCTTCGCAGTTCTTC. The V and J genes are TRBV27 and TRBJ2-1, with 7 bases aligning to TRBD1. The CDR3 has 14 residues. V shed 2 bases and J 12 bases; nucleotides not matched to a gene: 10. Germline V lookup: CDR1 MNHEY, CDR2 SMNVEV (reference sequence).

This chain's CDR3 is CASSSSGEPPDTQYF. DNA of the CDR3: TGTGCCAGCAGTTCATCGGGAGAACCCCCAGATACGCAGTATTTT. The rearrangement links TRBV6-6 to TRBJ2-3; the D gene is possibly TRBD2 (6 bases). Trimming took 4 bases from V and 4 from J, leaving 15 bases between them. Germline assignment: CDR1 MNHNY and CDR2 SVGAGI (reference sequence). CDR3 length equals 15 residues.

This chain connects TRBV6-5 to TRBJ2-7; D call uncertain. The CDR3 loop spans 15 amino acids. From germline, CDR1 is MNHEY and CDR2 SVGAGI. Deletions cut 0 bases from V and 0 bases from J, with 9 bases between. The CDR3 coding sequence is TGTGCCAGCAGTTACTCTAGCAGAAGCTCCTACGAGCAGTACTTC. It specifies CASSYSSRSSYEQYF.

This chain uses TRBV3-1 (or the pseudogene TRBV3-2) with TRBJ2-5; TRBD1 aligns across 9 bases. Germline-derived CDR1 and CDR2 are LGHDT and YNNKEL (reference sequence). The trim removed 5 bases at V and 5 bases at J, leaving 21 bases unmatched. CDR3 size: 19 residues. CDR3 DNA: TGTGCCAGCAGCGACCGGGACAGGGTAACCCGACGAGGTTTGGAGACCCAGTACTTC. It encodes CASSDRDRVTRRGLETQYF.

This chain uses TRBV7-3 with TRBJ2-1; possible D gene TRBD1, 6 bases. The germline V gene encodes CDR1 SGHTA and CDR2 FQGTGA. CDR3 size: 13 residues. Between the trimmed V and J ends, which lost 4 bases and 9 bases, there was a span of 13 bases. The CDR3 DNA is TGTGCCAGCAGCTCGCAGGGGTTAGGTGAGCAGTTCTTC. Translating gives CASSSQGLGEQFF.

CDR3 in amino acids: CASSIGLSETQYF. DNA for the CDR3: TGTGCCAGTAGTATAGGACTATCGGAGACCCAGTACTTC. The chain links TRBV19 to TRBJ2-5; perhaps TRBD2 as D (5 bases). The germline gives CDR1 LNHDA, CDR2 SQIVND (reference sequence). The CDR3 is 13 amino acids. Trimming cost V 1 base and J 5 bases, with 8 bases left between them.